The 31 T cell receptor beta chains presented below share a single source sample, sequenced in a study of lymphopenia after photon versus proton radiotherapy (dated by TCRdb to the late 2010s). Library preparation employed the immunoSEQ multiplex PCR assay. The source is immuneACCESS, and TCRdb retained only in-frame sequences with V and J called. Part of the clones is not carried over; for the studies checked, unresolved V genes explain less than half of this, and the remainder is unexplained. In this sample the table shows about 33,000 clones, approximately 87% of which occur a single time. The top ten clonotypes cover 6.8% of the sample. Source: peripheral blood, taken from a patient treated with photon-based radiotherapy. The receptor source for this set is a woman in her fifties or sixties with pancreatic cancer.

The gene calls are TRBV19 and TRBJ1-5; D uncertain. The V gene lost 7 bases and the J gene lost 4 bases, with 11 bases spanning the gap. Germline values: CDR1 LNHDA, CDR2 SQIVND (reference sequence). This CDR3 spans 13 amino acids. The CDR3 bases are TGTGCCAGTACCTATACCGGGAATCAGCCCCAGCATTTT. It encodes CASTYTGNQPQHF.

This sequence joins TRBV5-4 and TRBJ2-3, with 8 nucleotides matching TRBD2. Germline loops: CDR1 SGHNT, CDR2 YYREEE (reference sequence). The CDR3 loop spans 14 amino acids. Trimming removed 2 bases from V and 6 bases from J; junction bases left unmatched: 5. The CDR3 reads CASSFNGRVDTQYF. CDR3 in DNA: TGTGCCAGCAGCTTTAACGGGAGGGTGGATACGCAGTATTTT.

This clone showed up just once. In nucleotides, the CDR3 is TGTGCCAGCAGAAACAGGGGGCTAGGCTACACCTTC. Protein product: CASRNRGLGYTF. This rearrangement joins TRBV25-1 to TRBJ1-2, with TRBD1 identical over 9 bases. Unmatched junction bases numbered 4, after V lost 6 bases and J lost 8 bases. CDR3 length: 12 amino acids. The germline V gene has CDR1 MGHDK and CDR2 SYGVNS.

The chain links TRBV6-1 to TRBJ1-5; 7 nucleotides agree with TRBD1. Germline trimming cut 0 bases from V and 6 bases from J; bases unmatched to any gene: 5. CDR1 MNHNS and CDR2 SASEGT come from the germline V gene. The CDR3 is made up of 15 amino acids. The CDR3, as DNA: TGTGCCAGCAGTGAAGCGCTAGGGGGCCCTCAGCCCCAGCATTTT. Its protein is CASSEALGGPQPQHF.

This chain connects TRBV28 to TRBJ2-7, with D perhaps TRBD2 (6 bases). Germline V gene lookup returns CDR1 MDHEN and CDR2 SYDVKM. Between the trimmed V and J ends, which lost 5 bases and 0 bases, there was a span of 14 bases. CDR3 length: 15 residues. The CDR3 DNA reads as TGTGCCAGCAGTCCACCCAGCGGGCCCTCCTACGAGCAGTACTTC. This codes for CASSPPSGPSYEQYF. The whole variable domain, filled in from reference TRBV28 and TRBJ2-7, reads DVKVTQSSRYLVKRTGEKVFLECVQDMDHENMFWYRQDPGLGLRLIYFSYDVKMKEKGDIPEGYSVSREKKERFSLILESASTNQTSMYLCASSPPSGPSYEQYFGPGTRLTVT.

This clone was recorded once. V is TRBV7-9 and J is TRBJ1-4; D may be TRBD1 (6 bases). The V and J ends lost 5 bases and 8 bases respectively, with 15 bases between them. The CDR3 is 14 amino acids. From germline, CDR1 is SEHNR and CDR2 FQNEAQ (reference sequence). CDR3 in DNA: TGTGCCAGCAGCCTTGTGGGGGCAGGGGAAAAACTGTTTTTT. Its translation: CASSLVGAGEKLFF.

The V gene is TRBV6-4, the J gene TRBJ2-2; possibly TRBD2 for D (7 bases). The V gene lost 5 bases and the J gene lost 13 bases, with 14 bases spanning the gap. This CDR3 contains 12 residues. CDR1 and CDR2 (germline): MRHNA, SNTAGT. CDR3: CASSRGGRGLFF. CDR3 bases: TGTGCCAGCAGTAGGGGGGGGCGCGGGCTGTTTTTT.

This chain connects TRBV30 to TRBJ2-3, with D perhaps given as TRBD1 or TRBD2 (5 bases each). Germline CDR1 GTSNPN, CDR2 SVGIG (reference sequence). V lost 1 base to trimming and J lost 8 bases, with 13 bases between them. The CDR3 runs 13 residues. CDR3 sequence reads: CAWSAGPKGTQYF. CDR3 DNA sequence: TGTGCCTGGAGTGCGGGGCCTAAGGGTACGCAGTATTTT.

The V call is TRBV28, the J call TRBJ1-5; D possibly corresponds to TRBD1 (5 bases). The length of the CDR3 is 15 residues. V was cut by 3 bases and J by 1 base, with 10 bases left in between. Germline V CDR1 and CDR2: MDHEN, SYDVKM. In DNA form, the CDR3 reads TGTGCCAGCAGTTTTCGTCGGGGGAGCAATCAGCCCCAGCATTTT. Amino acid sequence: CASSFRRGSNQPQHF.

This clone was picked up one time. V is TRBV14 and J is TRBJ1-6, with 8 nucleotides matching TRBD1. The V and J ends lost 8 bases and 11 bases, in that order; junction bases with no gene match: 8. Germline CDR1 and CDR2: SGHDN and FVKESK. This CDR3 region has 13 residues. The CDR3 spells CASRAGGGTPLHF. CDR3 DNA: TGTGCCAGCCGGGCAGGGGGCGGAACACCCCTCCACTTT.

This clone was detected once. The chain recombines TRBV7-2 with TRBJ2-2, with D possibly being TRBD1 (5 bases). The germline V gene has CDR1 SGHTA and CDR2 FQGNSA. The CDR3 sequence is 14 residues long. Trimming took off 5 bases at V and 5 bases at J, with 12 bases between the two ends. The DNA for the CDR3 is TGTGCCAGCAGCCCAGGGCACCAGACCGGGGAGCTGTTTTTT. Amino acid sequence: CASSPGHQTGELFF.

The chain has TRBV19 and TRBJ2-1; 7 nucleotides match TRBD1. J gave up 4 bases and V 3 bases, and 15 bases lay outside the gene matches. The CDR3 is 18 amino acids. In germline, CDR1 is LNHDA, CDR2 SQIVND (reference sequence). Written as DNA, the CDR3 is TGTGCCAGTAGTATTCTAACAGGGGCCACCGGGTCATACAATGAGCAGTTCTTC. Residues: CASSILTGATGSYNEQFF.

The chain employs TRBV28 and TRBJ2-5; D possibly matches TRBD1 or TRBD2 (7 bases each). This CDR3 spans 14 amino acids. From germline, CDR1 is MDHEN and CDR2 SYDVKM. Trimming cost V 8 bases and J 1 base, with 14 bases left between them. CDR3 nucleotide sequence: TGTGCCAGCGGACTAGGGACAGTCCAAGAGACCCAGTACTTC. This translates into CASGLGTVQETQYF.

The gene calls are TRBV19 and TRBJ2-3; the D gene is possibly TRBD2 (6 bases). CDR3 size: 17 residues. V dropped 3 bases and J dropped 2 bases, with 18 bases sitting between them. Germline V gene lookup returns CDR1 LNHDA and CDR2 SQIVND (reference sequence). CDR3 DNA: TGTGCCAGTAGTATCTGGGTAGCGGACCTTTCCACAGATACGCAGTATTTT. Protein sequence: CASSIWVADLSTDTQYF.

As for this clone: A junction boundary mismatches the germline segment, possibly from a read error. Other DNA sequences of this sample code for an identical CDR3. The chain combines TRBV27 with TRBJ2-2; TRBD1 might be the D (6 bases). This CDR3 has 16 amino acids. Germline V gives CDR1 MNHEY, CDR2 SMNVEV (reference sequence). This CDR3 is CASSFMTPRGTGELFF. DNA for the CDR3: TGTGCTAGCAGTTTCATGACCCCCAGGGGCACCGGGGAGCTGTTTTTT.

In DNA, the CDR3 is TGTGCCAGCTCCTTGAACCCCTACGAGCAGTACTTC. This sequence encodes CASSLNPYEQYF. The chain uses TRBV18 and TRBJ2-7, with unresolved D. The CDR3 is 12 amino acids. CDR1 is KGHSH, CDR2 LQKENI, per germline. The V end lost 6 bases, the J end lost 2 bases, and 8 bases lay between the germline ends.

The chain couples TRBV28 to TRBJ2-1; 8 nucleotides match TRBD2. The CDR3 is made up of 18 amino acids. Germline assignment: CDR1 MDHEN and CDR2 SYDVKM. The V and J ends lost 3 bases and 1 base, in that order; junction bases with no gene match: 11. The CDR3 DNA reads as TGTGCCAGCAGTTTCGGTACGGGAGGGATTCGTTCCTACAATGAGCAGTTCTTC. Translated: CASSFGTGGIRSYNEQFF.

This CDR3 reads CSVEILAYNEQFF. CDR3 sequence (DNA): TGCAGCGTTGAGATCCTGGCATACAATGAGCAGTTCTTC. The chain recombines TRBV29-1 with TRBJ2-1; D ambiguous. CDR1 is SQVTM and CDR2 is ANQGSEA in the germline V gene. The CDR3 is made up of 13 amino acids. The V and J ends lost 3 bases and 4 bases respectively, with 10 bases between them.

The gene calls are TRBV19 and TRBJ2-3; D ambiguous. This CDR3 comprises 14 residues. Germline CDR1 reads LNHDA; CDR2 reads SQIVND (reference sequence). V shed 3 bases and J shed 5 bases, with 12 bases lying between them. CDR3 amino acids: CASSMGQAGDTQYF. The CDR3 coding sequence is TGTGCCAGTAGTATGGGCCAGGCAGGAGATACGCAGTATTTT.

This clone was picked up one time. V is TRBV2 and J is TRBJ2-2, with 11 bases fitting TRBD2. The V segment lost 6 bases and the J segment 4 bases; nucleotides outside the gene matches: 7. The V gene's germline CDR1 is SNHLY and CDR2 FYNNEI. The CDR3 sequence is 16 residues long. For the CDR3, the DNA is TGTGCCAGCAGGGCAACTAGCGGGAGACTCACCGGGGAGCTGTTTTTT. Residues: CASRATSGRLTGELFF.

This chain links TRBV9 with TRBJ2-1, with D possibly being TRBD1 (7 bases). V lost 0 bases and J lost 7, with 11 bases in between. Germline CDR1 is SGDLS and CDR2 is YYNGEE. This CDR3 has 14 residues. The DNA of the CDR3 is TGTGCCAGCAGCGTAGCGGAGGGGGCGAATGAGCAGTTCTTC. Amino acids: CASSVAEGANEQFF.

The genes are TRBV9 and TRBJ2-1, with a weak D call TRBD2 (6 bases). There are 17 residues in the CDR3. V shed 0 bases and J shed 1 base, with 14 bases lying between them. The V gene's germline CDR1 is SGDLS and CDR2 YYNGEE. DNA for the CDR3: TGTGCCAGCAGCGTAGACCCCGTAGCGGTGTCCTACAATGAGCAGTTCTTC. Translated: CASSVDPVAVSYNEQFF. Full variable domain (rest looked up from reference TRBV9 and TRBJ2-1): DSGVTQTPKHLITATGQRVTLRCSPRSGDLSVYWYQQSLDQGLQFLIQYYNGEERAKGNILERFSAQQFPDLHSELNLSSLELGDSALYFCASSVDPVAVSYNEQFFGPGTRLTVL.

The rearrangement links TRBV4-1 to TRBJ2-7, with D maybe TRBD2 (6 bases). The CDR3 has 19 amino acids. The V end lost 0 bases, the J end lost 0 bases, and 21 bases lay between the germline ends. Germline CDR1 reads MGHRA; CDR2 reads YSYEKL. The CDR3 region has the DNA TGCGCCAGCAGCCAAGATAGGGGTCCGGGAGCGGAGAGCTCCTACGAGCAGTACTTC. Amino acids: CASSQDRGPGAESSYEQYF.

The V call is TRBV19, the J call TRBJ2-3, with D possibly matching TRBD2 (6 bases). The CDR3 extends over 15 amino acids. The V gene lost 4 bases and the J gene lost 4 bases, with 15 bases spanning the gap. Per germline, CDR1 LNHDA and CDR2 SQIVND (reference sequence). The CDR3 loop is CASSNPGLAADTQYF. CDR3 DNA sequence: TGTGCCAGTAGTAATCCGGGACTTGCAGCAGATACGCAGTATTTT.

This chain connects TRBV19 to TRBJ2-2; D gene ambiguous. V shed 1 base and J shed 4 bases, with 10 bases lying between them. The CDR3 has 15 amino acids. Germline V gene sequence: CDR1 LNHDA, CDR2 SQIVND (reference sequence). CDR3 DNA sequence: TGTGCCAGTAGTATAGTAGGAGTGGGCACCGGGGAGCTGTTTTTT. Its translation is CASSIVGVGTGELFF.

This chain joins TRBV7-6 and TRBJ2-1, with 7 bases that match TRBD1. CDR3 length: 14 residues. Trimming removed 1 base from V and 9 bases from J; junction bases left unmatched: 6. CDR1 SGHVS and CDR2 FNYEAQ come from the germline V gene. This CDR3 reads CASSLGDSAGEQFF. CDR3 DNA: TGTGCCAGCAGCTTAGGGGACAGTGCTGGTGAGCAGTTCTTC.

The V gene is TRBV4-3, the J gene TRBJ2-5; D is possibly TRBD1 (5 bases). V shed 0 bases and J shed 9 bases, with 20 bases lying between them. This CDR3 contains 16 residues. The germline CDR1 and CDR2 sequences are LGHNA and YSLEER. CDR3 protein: CASSQEFSGFGLAQYF. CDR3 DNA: TGCGCCAGCAGCCAAGAATTTTCAGGGTTCGGTCTGGCCCAGTACTTC.

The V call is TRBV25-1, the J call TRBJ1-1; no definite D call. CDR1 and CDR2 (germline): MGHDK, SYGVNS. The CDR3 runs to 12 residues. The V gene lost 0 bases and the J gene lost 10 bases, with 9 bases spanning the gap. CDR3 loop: CASSEYLGIAFF. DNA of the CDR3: TGTGCCAGCAGTGAATATCTAGGAATAGCTTTCTTT.

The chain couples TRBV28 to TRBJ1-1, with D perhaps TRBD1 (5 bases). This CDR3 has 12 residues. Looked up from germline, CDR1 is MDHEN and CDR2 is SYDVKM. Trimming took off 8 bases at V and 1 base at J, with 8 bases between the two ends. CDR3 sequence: CASAGENTEAFF. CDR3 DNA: TGTGCCAGCGCGGGGGAGAACACTGAAGCTTTCTTT.

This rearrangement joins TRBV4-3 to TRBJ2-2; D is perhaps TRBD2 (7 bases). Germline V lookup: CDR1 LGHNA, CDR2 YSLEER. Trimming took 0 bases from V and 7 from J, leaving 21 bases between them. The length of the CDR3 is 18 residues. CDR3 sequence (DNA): TGCGCCAGCAGCCAAGAGCCGGGGGGCGCTTGGTATTTCGGGGAGCTGTTTTTT. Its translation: CASSQEPGGAWYFGELFF.

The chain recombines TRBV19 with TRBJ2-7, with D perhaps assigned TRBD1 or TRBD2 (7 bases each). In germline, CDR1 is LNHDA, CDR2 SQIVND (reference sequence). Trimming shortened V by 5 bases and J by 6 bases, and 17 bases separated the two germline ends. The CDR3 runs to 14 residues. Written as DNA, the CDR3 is TGTGCCAGTAGTCCCAGGTCAGGGGGGGCCGAGCAGTACTTC. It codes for CASSPRSGGAEQYF.